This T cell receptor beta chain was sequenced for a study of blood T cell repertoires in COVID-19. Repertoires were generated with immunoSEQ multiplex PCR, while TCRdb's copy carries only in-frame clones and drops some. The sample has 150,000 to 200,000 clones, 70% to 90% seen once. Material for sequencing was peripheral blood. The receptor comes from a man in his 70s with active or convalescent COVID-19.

The CDR3 loop reads CASSGQRTGYTF. CDR3 nucleotide sequence: TGTGCCAGCTCCGGACAGAGAACTGGCTACACCTTC. The chain recombines TRBV18 with TRBJ1-2; TRBD1 is a possible D gene (6 bases). The germline V gene encodes CDR1 KGHSH and CDR2 LQKENI. V gave up 6 bases and J gave up 7 bases, with 12 bases separating them. The CDR3 contains 12 residues.